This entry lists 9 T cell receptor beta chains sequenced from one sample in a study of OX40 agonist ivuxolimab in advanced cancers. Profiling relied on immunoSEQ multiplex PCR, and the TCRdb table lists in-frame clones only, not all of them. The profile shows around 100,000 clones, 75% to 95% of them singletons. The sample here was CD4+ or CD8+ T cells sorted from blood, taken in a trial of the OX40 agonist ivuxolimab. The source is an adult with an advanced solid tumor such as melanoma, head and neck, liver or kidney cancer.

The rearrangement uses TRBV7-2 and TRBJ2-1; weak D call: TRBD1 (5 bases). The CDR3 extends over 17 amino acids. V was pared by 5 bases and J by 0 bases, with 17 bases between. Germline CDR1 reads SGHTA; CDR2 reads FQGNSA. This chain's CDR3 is CASSAGHGRSSYNEQFF. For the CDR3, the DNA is TGTGCCAGCAGCGCTGGACATGGGCGTAGCTCCTACAATGAGCAGTTCTTC.

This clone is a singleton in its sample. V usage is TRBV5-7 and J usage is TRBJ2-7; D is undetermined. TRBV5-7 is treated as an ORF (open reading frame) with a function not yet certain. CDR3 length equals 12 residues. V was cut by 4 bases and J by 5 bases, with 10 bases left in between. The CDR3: CASSPRVHEQYF. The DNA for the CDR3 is TGTGCCAGCAGCCCCCGCGTACACGAGCAGTACTTC.

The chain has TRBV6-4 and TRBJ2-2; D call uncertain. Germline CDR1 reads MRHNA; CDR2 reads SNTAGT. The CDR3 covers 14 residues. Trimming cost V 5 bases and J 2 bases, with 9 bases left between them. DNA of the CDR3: TGTGCCAGCAGTCAGTTAGGCAACACCGGGGAGCTGTTTTTT. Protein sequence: CASSQLGNTGELFF.

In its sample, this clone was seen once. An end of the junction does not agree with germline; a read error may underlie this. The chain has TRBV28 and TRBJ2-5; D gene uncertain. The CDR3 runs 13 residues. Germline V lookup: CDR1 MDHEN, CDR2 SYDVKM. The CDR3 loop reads CASRFLGWETQYF. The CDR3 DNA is TGTGCCAGCCGTTTCCTGGGGTGGGAGACCCAGTACTTC.

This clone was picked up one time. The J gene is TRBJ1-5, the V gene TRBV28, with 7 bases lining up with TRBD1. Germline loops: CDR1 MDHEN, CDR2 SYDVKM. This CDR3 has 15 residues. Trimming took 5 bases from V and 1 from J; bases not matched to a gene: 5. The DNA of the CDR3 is TGTGCCAGCAGTACAGGGGTAAAAAGCAATCAGCCCCAGCATTTT. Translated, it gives CASSTGVKSNQPQHF.

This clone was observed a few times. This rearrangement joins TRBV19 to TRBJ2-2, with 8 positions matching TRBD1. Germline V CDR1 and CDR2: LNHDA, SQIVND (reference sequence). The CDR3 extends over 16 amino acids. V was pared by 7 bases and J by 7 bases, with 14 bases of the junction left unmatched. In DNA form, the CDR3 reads TGTGCCAGTACCACGACAGGGGCCGCCGGGTTCGGGGAGCTGTTTTTT. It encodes CASTTTGAAGFGELFF.

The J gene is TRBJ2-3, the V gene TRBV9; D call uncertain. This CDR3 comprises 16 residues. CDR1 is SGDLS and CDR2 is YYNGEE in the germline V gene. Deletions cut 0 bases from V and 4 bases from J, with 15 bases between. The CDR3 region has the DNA TGTGCCAGCAGCGTAGGTAATAATCTCAGACCAGATACGCAGTATTTT. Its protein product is CASSVGNNLRPDTQYF.

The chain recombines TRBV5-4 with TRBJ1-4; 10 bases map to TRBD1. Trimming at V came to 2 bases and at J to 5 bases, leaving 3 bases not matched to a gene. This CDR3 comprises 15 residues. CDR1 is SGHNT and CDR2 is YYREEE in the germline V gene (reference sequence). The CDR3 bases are TGTGCCAGCAGCTTAGGACAGGGGGTAAATGAAAAACTGTTTTTT. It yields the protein CASSLGQGVNEKLFF.

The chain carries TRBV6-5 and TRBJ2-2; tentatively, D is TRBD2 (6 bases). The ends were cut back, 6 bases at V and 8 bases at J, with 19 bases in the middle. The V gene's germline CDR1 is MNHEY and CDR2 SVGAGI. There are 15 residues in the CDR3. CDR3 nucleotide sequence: TGTGCCAGCAGAAACCCTGGACTGGAGGGTGGGGAGCTGTTTTTT. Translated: CASRNPGLEGGELFF.